The present T cell receptor (beta chain) was sequenced within a study of blood T cell repertoires in COVID-19. For the study at large: Spain, Italy and the United States supplied samples that represented acute and convalescent COVID-19. Sources were T cells, B-cell-depleted T cells, or PBMCs; the material itself was cDNA or gDNA.

The V end was cut by 6 bases, the J end by 3 bases, with 15 bases between. The CDR3 is 15 amino acids. Germline V gives CDR1 MDHEN, CDR2 SYDVKM. In the original workflow: By means of reference gene primer amplification, nucleated cell counts were estimated. The data were produced by immunoSEQ multiplex PCR, yet TCRdb's version contains in-frame clones alone and is incomplete. V and J calls and clone size are copied from that table; D and trimming were computed from the DNA. The sample records around 220,000 clones, about 80% being singletons. The table lists this clone with a count of one. What was sequenced was peripheral blood. The clonotype originates from a woman at least 80 years old with active or convalescent COVID-19. This sequence joins TRBV28 and TRBJ1-3; D possibly corresponds to TRBD1 (6 bases). CDR3 in DNA: TGTGCCAGCAGATTTAACAGGGTATTTGGAAACACCATATATTTT. As protein: CASRFNRVFGNTIYF.